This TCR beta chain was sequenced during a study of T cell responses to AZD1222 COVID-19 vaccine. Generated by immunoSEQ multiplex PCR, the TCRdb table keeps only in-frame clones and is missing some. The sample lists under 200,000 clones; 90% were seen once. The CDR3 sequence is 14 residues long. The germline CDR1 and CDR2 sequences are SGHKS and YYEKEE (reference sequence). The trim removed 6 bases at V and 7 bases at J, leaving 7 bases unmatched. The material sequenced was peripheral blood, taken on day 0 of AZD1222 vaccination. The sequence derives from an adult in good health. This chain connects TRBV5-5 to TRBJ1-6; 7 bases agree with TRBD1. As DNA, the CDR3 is TGTGCCAGCACATGGACAGGTTCCAATTCACCCCTCCACTTT. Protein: CASTWTGSNSPLHF.